This T cell receptor (beta chain) is from a study of regulatory T cells in long-lasting Graves disease. This clonotype was counted at least ten times. Sequencing libraries for TCR beta were prepared with iRepertoire HTBI primers and Arm-PCR of CDR3 regions. In the authors' workflow: Identified segments across samples numbered 55 to 70 TRBV and about 15 TRBJ. One entry per CDR3 protein, called by TCRdb with MiXCR from the multiplex PCR reads. The V and J calls here are based on TCRdb, not the publication. The data hold approximately 400,000 distinct CDR3 sequences, with 15% to 17% observed a single time. The CDR3 has 13 residues. CDR1 is SGHAT and CDR2 is FQNNGV in the germline V gene. V lost 7 bases, J lost 9 bases, and 16 bases lay in between. As to time point: newly diagnosed GD, antithyroid drugs for less than 3 months. Scientists built the TCR library using RNA that was extracted from PBMCs.

The V gene is TRBV11-2, the J gene TRBJ2-1, with D perhaps matching TRBD2 (5 bases). The clonotype was recovered from a female donor with Graves disease. Sequenced here: peripheral blood mononuclear cells (PBMCs), sampled at new diagnosis, from a patient treated with antithyroid drugs. CDR3 nucleotide sequence: TGTGCCAGCACCCCCATCTCCAGCGGTGAGCAGTTCTTC. It yields the protein CASTPISSGEQFF.